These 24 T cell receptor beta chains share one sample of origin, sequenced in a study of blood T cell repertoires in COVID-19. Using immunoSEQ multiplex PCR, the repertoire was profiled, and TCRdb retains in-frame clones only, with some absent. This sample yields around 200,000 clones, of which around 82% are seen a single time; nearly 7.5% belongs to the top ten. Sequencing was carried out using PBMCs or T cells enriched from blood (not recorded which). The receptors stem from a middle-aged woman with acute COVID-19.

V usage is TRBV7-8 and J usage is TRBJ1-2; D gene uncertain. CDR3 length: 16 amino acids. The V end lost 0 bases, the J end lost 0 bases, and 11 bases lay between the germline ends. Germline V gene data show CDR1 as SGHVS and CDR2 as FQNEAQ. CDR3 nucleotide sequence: TGTGCCAGCAGCTTAGCGTTGGAGGCGGCTAACTATGGCTACACCTTC. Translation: CASSLALEAANYGYTF.

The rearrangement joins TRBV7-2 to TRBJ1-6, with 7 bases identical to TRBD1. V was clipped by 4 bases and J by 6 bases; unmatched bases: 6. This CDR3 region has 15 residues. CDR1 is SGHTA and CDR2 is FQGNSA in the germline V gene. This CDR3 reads CASSSTRQGNSPLHF. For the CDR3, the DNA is TGTGCCAGCAGCTCCACCCGACAGGGTAATTCACCCCTCCACTTT.

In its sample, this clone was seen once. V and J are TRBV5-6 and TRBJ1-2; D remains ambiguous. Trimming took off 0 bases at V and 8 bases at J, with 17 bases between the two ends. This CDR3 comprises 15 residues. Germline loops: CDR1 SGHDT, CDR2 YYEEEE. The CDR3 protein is CASSLAGRKGGGYTF. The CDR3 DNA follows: TGTGCCAGCAGCTTGGCCGGCAGGAAAGGTGGAGGCTACACCTTC.

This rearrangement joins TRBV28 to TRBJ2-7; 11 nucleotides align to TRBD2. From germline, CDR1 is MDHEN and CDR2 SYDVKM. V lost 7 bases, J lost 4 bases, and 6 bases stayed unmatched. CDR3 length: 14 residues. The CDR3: CASTPASGRYEQYF. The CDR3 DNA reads TGTGCCAGCACCCCTGCTAGCGGGAGGTACGAGCAGTACTTC.

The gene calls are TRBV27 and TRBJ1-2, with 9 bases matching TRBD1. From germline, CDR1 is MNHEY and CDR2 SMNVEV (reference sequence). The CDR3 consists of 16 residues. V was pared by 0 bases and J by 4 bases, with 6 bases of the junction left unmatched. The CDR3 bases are TGTGCCAGCAGTTTATCGCGGGACAGGGTGCCCTATGGCTACACCTTC. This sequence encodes CASSLSRDRVPYGYTF.

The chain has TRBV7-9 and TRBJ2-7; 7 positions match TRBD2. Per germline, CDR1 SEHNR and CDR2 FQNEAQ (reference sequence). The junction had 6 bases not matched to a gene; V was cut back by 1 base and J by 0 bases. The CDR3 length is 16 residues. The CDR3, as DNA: TGTGCCAGCAGCTTAGGGGTCGGGGGGTTCTCCTACGAGCAGTACTTC. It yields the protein CASSLGVGGFSYEQYF. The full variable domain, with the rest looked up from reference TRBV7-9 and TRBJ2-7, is DTGVSQNPRHKITKRGQNVTFRCDPISEHNRLYWYRQTLGQGPEFLTYFQNEAQLEKSRLLSDRFSAERPKGSFSTLEIQRTEQGDSAMYLCASSLGVGGFSYEQYFGPGTRLTVT.

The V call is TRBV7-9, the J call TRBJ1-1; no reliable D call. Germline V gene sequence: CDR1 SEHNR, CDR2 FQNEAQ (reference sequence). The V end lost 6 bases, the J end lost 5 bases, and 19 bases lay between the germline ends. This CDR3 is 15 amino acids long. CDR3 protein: CASSSMRVGRTEAFF. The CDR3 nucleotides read TGTGCCAGCAGTTCAATGCGGGTGGGGAGAACTGAAGCTTTCTTT. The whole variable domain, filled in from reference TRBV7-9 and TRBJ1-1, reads DTGVSQNPRHKITKRGQNVTFRCDPISEHNRLYWYRQTLGQGPEFLTYFQNEAQLEKSRLLSDRFSAERPKGSFSTLEIQRTEQGDSAMYLCASSSMRVGRTEAFFGQGTRLTVV.

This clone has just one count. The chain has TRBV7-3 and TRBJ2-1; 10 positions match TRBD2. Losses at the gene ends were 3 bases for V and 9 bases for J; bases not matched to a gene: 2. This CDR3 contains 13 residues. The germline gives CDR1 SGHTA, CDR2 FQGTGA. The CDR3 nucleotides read TGTGCCAGCAGCTTTGCTAGCGGGGGTGAGCAGTTCTTC. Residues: CASSFASGGEQFF.

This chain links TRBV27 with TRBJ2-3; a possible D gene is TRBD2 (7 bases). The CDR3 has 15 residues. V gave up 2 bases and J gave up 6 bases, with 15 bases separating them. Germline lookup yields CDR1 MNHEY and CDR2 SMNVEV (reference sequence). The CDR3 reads CASSLGGGLTDTQYF. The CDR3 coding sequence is TGTGCCAGCAGTTTAGGGGGGGGCTTAACCGATACGCAGTATTTT.

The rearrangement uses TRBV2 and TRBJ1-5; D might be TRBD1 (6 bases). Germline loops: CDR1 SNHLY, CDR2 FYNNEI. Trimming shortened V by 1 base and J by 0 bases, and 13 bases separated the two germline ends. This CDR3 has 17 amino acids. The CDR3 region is CASSEVVGAGSNQPQHF. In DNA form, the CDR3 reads TGTGCCAGCAGTGAAGTCGTGGGGGCCGGTAGCAATCAGCCCCAGCATTTT.

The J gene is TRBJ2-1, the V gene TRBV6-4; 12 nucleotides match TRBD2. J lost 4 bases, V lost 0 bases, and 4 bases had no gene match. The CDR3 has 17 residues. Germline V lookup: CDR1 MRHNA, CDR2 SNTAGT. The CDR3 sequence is CASSDSSTSGGYNEQFF. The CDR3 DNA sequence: TGTGCCAGCAGTGACTCCTCAACTAGCGGGGGGTACAATGAGCAGTTCTTC.

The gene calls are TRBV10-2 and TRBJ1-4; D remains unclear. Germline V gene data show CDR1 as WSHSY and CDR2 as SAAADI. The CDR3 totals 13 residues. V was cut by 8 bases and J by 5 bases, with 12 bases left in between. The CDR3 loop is CASGSGLNEKLFF. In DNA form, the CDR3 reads TGCGCCAGCGGGTCAGGACTAAATGAAAAACTGTTTTTT.

CDR3 in DNA: TGTGCCTGGAGTCCAGGACAGGGAGGCGGAAACACCATATATTTT. As protein: CAWSPGQGGGNTIYF. The rearrangement joins TRBV30 to TRBJ1-3; 8 bases are shared with TRBD1. There are 15 residues in the CDR3. The germline V gene has CDR1 GTSNPN and CDR2 SVGIG (reference sequence). With V trimmed by 2 bases and J by 4 bases, 7 bases remained unmatched.

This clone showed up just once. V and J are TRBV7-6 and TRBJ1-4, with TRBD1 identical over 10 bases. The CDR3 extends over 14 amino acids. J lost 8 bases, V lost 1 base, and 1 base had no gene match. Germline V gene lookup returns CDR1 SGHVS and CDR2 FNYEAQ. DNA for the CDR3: TGTGCCAGCAGCTTAGGGACAGGGGGGGAAAAACTGTTTTTT. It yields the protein CASSLGTGGEKLFF.

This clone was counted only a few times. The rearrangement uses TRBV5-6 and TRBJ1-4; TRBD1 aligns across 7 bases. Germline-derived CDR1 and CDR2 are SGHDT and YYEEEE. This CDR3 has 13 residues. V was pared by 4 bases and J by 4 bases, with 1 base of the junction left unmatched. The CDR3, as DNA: TGTGCCAGCAGCAGACAGGGTAATGAAAAACTGTTTTTT. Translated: CASSRQGNEKLFF.

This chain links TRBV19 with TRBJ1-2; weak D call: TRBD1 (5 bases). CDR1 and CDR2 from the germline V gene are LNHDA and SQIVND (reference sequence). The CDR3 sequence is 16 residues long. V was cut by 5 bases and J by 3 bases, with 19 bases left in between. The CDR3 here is CASSATLGAPYYGYTF. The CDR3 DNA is TGTGCCAGTAGTGCTACCCTAGGGGCCCCCTACTATGGCTACACCTTC. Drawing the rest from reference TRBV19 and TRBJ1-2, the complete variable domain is DGGITQSPKYLFRKEGQNVTLSCEQNLNHDAMYWYRQDPGQGLRLIYYSQIVNDFQKGDIAEGYSVSREKKESFPLTVTSAQKNPTAFYLCASSATLGAPYYGYTFGSGTRLTVV.

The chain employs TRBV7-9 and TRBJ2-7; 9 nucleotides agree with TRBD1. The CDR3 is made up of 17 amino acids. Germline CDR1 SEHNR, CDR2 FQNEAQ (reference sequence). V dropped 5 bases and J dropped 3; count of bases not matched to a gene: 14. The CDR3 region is CASSPPPGQGKSYEQYF. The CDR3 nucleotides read TGTGCCAGCAGCCCTCCCCCGGGACAGGGAAAGAGCTACGAGCAGTACTTC.

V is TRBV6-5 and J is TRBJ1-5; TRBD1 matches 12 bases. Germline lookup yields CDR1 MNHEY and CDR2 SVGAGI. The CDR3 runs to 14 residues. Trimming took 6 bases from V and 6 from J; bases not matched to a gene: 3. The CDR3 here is CASRGTGGVQPQHF. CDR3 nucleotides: TGTGCCAGCAGAGGGACAGGGGGCGTTCAGCCCCAGCATTTT.

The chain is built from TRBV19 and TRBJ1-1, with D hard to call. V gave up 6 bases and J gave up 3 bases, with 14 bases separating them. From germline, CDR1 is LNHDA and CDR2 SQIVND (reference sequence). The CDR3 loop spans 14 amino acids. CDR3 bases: TGTGCCAGTAGCCTGCAAGGGCGGGACACTGAAGCTTTCTTT. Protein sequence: CASSLQGRDTEAFF.

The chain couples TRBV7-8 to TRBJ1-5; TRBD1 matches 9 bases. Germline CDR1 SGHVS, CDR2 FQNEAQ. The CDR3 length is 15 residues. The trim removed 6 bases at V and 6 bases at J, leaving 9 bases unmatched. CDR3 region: CASSSPGTGPQPQHF. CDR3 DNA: TGTGCCAGCAGTTCGCCCGGGACAGGGCCTCAGCCCCAGCATTTT. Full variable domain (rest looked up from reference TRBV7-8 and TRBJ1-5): GAGVSQSPRYKVAKRGQDVALRCDPISGHVSLFWYQQALGQGPEFLTYFQNEAQLDKSGLPSDRFFAERPEGSVSTLKIQRTQQEDSAVYLCASSSPGTGPQPQHFGDGTRLSIL.

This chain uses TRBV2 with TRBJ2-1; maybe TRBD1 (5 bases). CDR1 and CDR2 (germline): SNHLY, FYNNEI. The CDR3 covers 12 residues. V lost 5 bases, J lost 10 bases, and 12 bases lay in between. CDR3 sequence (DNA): TGTGCCAGCAGTAGCTCAGGGTACGAGCAGTTCTTC. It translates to CASSSSGYEQFF.

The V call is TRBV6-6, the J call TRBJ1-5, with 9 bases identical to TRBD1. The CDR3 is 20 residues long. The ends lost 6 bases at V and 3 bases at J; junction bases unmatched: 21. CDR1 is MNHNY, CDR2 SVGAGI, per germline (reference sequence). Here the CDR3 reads CASSLLFGTGKAAHNQPQHF. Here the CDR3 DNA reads TGTGCCAGCAGCCTTTTGTTCGGGACAGGGAAGGCCGCCCACAATCAGCCCCAGCATTTT.

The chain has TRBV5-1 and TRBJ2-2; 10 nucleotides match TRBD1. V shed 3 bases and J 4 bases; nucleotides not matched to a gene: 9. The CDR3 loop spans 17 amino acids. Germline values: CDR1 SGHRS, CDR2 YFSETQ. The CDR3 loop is CASSSPRQGAGTGELFF. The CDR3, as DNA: TGCGCCAGCAGCTCACCTAGACAGGGGGCTGGCACCGGGGAGCTGTTTTTT.

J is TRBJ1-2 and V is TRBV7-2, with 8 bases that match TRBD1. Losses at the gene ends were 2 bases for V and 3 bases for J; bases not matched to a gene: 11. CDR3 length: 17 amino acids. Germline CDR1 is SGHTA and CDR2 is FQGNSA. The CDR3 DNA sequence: TGTGCCAGCAGCTTACGGTCCAGGGGGCGAGGGGACTATGGCTACACCTTC. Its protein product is CASSLRSRGRGDYGYTF.